This T cell receptor (beta chain) was recorded in a study of early T cells in non-severe SARS-CoV-2 infection. Molecules of cDNA were individually given unique molecular identifiers that were attached to them. A single record per CDR3 protein comes from TCRdb applying MiXCR to the 5' RACE reads. The data hold around 58,000 distinct CDR3 sequences, with 15% observed a single time. Trimming at V came to 6 bases and at J to 0 bases, leaving 7 bases not matched to a gene. The germline V gene encodes CDR1 SEHNR and CDR2 FQNEAQ (reference sequence). The CDR3 sequence is 16 residues long. The sample here was whole blood, taken at baseline. The source of this sequence is an adult who was a healthcare worker with PCR-confirmed SARS-CoV-2 infection or an uninfected control (not recorded which). The gene calls are TRBV7-9 and TRBJ2-1, with 8 positions matching TRBD1. The CDR3 loop reads CASRPRTGSSYNEQFF. CDR3 nucleotides: TGTGCCAGCAGACCAAGGACAGGGAGCTCCTACAATGAGCAGTTCTTC.